A single sample gave rise to the 31 T cell receptor beta chains below, sequenced in a study of cytomegalovirus exposure and HLA in healthy donors. Researchers ran the PCR with 60 Vbeta and 13 Jbeta primers. TCRdb's copy holds only in-frame clones and misses some; the assay was immunoSEQ multiplex PCR. The sample has under 150,000 clones, about 80% seen once. Sequencing was done on a sample of PBMCs. Receptors originate from a woman between 40 and 50 years old in good health and CMV-seropositive.

V gene TRBV30 combines with J gene TRBJ2-3; TRBD2 aligns across 13 bases. With 5 bases clipped from V and 4 bases from J, the junction kept 0 bases outside the gene matches. Looked up from germline, CDR1 is GTSNPN and CDR2 is SVGIG (reference sequence). The CDR3 consists of 13 residues. CDR3 residues: CAWGLAGADTQYF. In DNA form, the CDR3 reads TGTGCCTGGGGACTAGCGGGAGCAGATACGCAGTATTTT.

The DNA for the CDR3 is TGTGCCAGCTCACCTTTTGATAGCGGGAGTTCCAGCACAGATACGCAGTATTTT. It is translated as CASSPFDSGSSSTDTQYF. This chain connects TRBV18 to TRBJ2-3; the match to TRBD2 covers 9 bases. CDR3 size: 18 residues. V dropped 3 bases and J dropped 0; count of bases not matched to a gene: 10. The V gene's germline CDR1 is KGHSH and CDR2 LQKENI.

A remark on this clone: The sample holds other DNA sequences that translate to the same CDR3. The chain carries TRBV10-1 and TRBJ2-7, with a weak D call TRBD1 (5 bases). This CDR3 is 11 amino acids long. Germline CDR1 reads WNHNN; CDR2 reads SYGVQD (reference sequence). V dropped 9 bases and J dropped 3 bases, with 9 bases sitting between them. The CDR3 here is CASSQGYEQYF. In DNA form, the CDR3 reads TGCGCCAGTTCTCAGGGCTACGAGCAGTACTTC.

V and J are TRBV11-2 and TRBJ2-3, with D possibly being TRBD2 (6 bases). This CDR3 is built from 14 residues. Germline V gene data show CDR1 as SGHAT and CDR2 as FQNNGV. Between the trimmed V and J ends, which lost 8 bases and 0 bases, there was a span of 12 bases. CDR3 nucleotides: TGTGCCAGCTCGTGGGCGGGGAGCACAGATACGCAGTATTTT. It encodes CASSWAGSTDTQYF.

This clone has more than one count but fewer than ten. Other DNA sequences within the sample encode an identical CDR3. The CDR3 reads CASGTDYNEQFF. The CDR3 region has the DNA TGTGCCAGCGGGACAGATTACAATGAGCAGTTCTTC. This sequence joins TRBV2 and TRBJ2-1, with 7 bases lining up with TRBD1. The ends lost 8 bases at V and 4 bases at J; junction bases unmatched: 2. Germline assignment: CDR1 SNHLY and CDR2 FYNNEI. There are 12 residues in the CDR3.

This chain links TRBV5-6 with TRBJ1-4; TRBD1 aligns across 7 bases. CDR3 length equals 15 residues. Germline CDR1 is SGHDT and CDR2 is YYEEEE. V trimming: 4 bases; J trimming: 3 bases; junction bases outside the gene matches: 6. The CDR3 spells CASSRTGEANEKLFF. CDR3 coding DNA: TGTGCCAGCAGCCGCACAGGGGAGGCTAATGAAAAACTGTTTTTT.

The CDR3 DNA is TGCGCCAGCAGCTTGGGTCCCAGCGGGAGGGCCTCAACCTACGAGCAGTACTTC. It encodes CASSLGPSGRASTYEQYF. V gene TRBV5-1 combines with J gene TRBJ2-5, with 10 bases matching TRBD2. The better agreement between TRBJ2-7 and the DNA end casts doubt on the J call. Germline values: CDR1 SGHRS, CDR2 YFSETQ. CDR3 length equals 18 residues.

The chain combines TRBV4-1 with TRBJ1-4; D not resolved. The V end was cut by 4 bases, the J end by 7 bases, with 16 bases between. Germline CDR1 reads MGHRA; CDR2 reads YSYEKL. This CDR3 spans 15 amino acids. The CDR3 loop reads CASSREGGRSEKLFF. The CDR3 DNA is TGCGCCAGCAGCCGGGAGGGAGGGAGGAGTGAAAAACTGTTTTTT.

This clone occurred a few times. The CDR3 spells CASRTSRQTQYF. The CDR3 bases are TGTGCCAGCAGGACTAGCAGGCAGACCCAGTACTTC. V and J are TRBV28 and TRBJ2-5; 7 bases fit TRBD2. This CDR3 has 12 residues. V was pared by 6 bases and J by 6 bases, with 4 bases of the junction left unmatched. Germline assignment: CDR1 MDHEN and CDR2 SYDVKM.

The CDR3 nucleotides read TGTGCCAGCAGTTTCCAGGGGGACTACGAGCAGTACTTC. Encoded protein: CASSFQGDYEQYF. The V and J genes are TRBV6-6 and TRBJ2-7, with 7 bases lining up with TRBD1. J lost 3 bases, V lost 4 bases, and 3 bases had no gene match. From germline, CDR1 is MNHNY and CDR2 SVGAGI (reference sequence). CDR3 length: 13 residues.

The rearrangement uses TRBV19 and TRBJ1-2; 10 bases fit TRBD1. The CDR3 totals 14 residues. CDR1 is LNHDA, CDR2 SQIVND, per germline (reference sequence). Trimming removed 7 bases from V and 4 bases from J; junction bases left unmatched: 6. The CDR3 DNA is TGTGCCAGTACCTTTTGGGACAGGGGCTATGGCTACACCTTC. It yields the protein CASTFWDRGYGYTF. The full variable domain, in which reference TRBV19 and TRBJ1-2 provide the parts outside the CDR3, is DGGITQSPKYLFRKEGQNVTLSCEQNLNHDAMYWYRQDPGQGLRLIYYSQIVNDFQKGDIAEGYSVSREKKESFPLTVTSAQKNPTAFYLCASTFWDRGYGYTFGSGTRLTVV.

This clone occurred once. The J gene is TRBJ1-2, the V gene TRBV6-5; D unclear. This CDR3 region has 14 residues. Trimming cost V 5 bases and J 0 bases, with 10 bases left between them. CDR1 and CDR2 from the germline V gene are MNHEY and SVGAGI. The CDR3 protein is CASSPQVANYGYTF. CDR3 nucleotide sequence: TGTGCCAGCAGTCCTCAGGTCGCTAACTATGGCTACACCTTC.

This chain joins TRBV7-2 and TRBJ2-5, with D unresolved. Trimming stripped 1 base from V and 2 bases from J, with 8 bases between. CDR3 length equals 14 residues. The germline V gene encodes CDR1 SGHTA and CDR2 FQGNSA. In nucleotides, the CDR3 is TGTGCCAGCAGCTTAGTGGGCTGGCAAGAGACCCAGTACTTC. Translating it yields CASSLVGWQETQYF. The full variable domain, its missing parts supplied by reference TRBV7-2 and TRBJ2-5, is GAGVSQSPSNKVTEKGKDVELRCDPISGHTALYWYRQSLGQGLEFLIYFQGNSAPDKSGLPSDRFSAERTGGSVSTLTIQRTQQEDSAVYLCASSLVGWQETQYFGPGTRLLVL.

The J gene is TRBJ2-7, the V gene TRBV11-2; 8 bases are a match to TRBD2. Germline values: CDR1 SGHAT, CDR2 FQNNGV. The CDR3 contains 16 residues. The J segment lost 5 bases and the V segment lost 5 bases, leaving 14 bases of the junction unmatched. CDR3 in amino acids: CASSLSRTSRFNEQYF. In DNA, the CDR3 is TGTGCCAGCAGCCTTTCTCGGACTAGCCGTTTCAACGAGCAGTACTTC.

V is TRBV11-3 and J is TRBJ2-2, with TRBD2 matching 7 bases. The germline gives CDR1 SGHNT, CDR2 YENEEA. Trimming removed 1 base from V and 1 base from J; junction bases left unmatched: 3. This CDR3 has 16 residues. The CDR3 DNA reads as TGTGCCAGCAGCTTAGGCGGGAGTAGGAACACCGGGGAGCTGTTTTTT. Its protein is CASSLGGSRNTGELFF.

V is TRBV5-8 and J is TRBJ2-3, with 9 positions matching TRBD2. The CDR3 has 15 residues. J lost 0 bases, V lost 7 bases, and 6 bases had no gene match. Germline lookup yields CDR1 SGHTS and CDR2 YDEGEE. CDR3 nucleotide sequence: TGTGCCAGCGGCGTTACTAGCGGGAGCACAGATACGCAGTATTTT. It encodes CASGVTSGSTDTQYF.

CDR3 DNA sequence: TGCGCCAGCAGCCAAGACAGGGGGACCGCTCGGGTTGCAGAAAAACTGTTTTTT. Encoded protein: CASSQDRGTARVAEKLFF. The gene calls are TRBV4-1 and TRBJ1-4; 7 bases align to TRBD1. This CDR3 spans 18 amino acids. V lost 0 bases, J lost 8 bases, and 15 bases stayed unmatched. CDR1 and CDR2 (germline): MGHRA, YSYEKL.

This chain links TRBV9 with TRBJ2-2; 9 nucleotides agree with TRBD2. Germline trimming cut 3 bases from V and 4 bases from J; bases unmatched to any gene: 10. Per the germline V gene, CDR1 is SGDLS and CDR2 is YYNGEE. CDR3 length equals 17 residues. CDR3 residues: CASSGLSSGIGTGELFF. CDR3 DNA: TGTGCCAGCAGCGGACTCTCTAGCGGGATTGGCACCGGGGAGCTGTTTTTT.

The rearrangement links TRBV7-9 to TRBJ2-2; 7 bases agree with TRBD1. V gave up 4 bases and J gave up 3 bases; unmatched junction bases: 5. The germline gives CDR1 SEHNR, CDR2 FQNEAQ (reference sequence). The CDR3 covers 15 residues. CDR3 bases: TGTGCCAGCAGCTCCCCAACAGGGGACACCGGGGAGCTGTTTTTT. The encoded protein is CASSSPTGDTGELFF.

The rearrangement uses TRBV11-3 and TRBJ1-2; tentative D call: TRBD1 (6 bases). This CDR3 spans 15 amino acids. Germline V lookup: CDR1 SGHNT, CDR2 YENEEA. Trimming cost V 4 bases and J 6 bases, with 18 bases left between them. DNA for the CDR3: TGTGCCAGCAGCTCATACAAGGATGGGGGCAATGGCTACACCTTC. This encodes CASSSYKDGGNGYTF.

This clone was picked up a small number of times. In DNA form, the CDR3 reads TGTGCCAGTATGGGAGTGGGCTACAATGAGCAGTTCTTC. It encodes CASMGVGYNEQFF. This rearrangement joins TRBV19 to TRBJ2-1; tentative D call: TRBD2 (5 bases). This CDR3 is built from 13 residues. Germline-derived CDR1 and CDR2 are LNHDA and SQIVND (reference sequence). The V end was cut by 7 bases, the J end by 3 bases, with 10 bases between.

J is TRBJ2-3 and V is TRBV19; D is possibly TRBD2 (6 bases). The CDR3 covers 15 residues. The germline V gene has CDR1 LNHDA and CDR2 SQIVND (reference sequence). V was clipped by 3 bases and J by 0 bases, with 10 bases between them. CDR3 in amino acids: CASSICGTSTDTQYF. The CDR3 bases are TGTGCCAGTAGTATTTGCGGGACTAGCACAGATACGCAGTATTTT.

This CDR3 reads CASSPEAGGEQPQHF. The CDR3 coding sequence is TGTGCCAGCTCACCAGAGGCAGGGGGCGAACAGCCCCAGCATTTT. This rearrangement joins TRBV18 to TRBJ1-5; 8 bases are a match to TRBD1. V lost 2 bases, J lost 7 bases, and 7 bases stayed unmatched. Germline V gene lookup returns CDR1 KGHSH and CDR2 LQKENI. The CDR3 runs to 15 residues.

The chain employs TRBV10-3 and TRBJ1-2; the D gene is possibly TRBD1 (6 bases). The CDR3 runs 13 residues. V was cut by 2 bases and J by 5 bases, with 9 bases left in between. Germline V lookup: CDR1 ENHRY, CDR2 SYGVKD. The CDR3 protein is CAISEGQIYGYTF. The CDR3 nucleotides read TGTGCCATCAGTGAGGGACAGATTTATGGCTACACCTTC.

The chain couples TRBV9 to TRBJ1-2; 7 bases are a match to TRBD1. The CDR3 loop spans 14 amino acids. The ends lost 3 bases at V and 5 bases at J; junction bases unmatched: 7. The germline gives CDR1 SGDLS, CDR2 YYNGEE. CDR3 sequence: CASSAHRGGYGYTF. In DNA form, the CDR3 reads TGTGCCAGCAGCGCCCACAGGGGTGGGTATGGCTACACCTTC. Variable domain in full (rest from reference TRBV9 and TRBJ1-2): DSGVTQTPKHLITATGQRVTLRCSPRSGDLSVYWYQQSLDQGLQFLIQYYNGEERAKGNILERFSAQQFPDLHSELNLSSLELGDSALYFCASSAHRGGYGYTFGSGTRLTVV.

The chain links TRBV9 to TRBJ2-7; 7 nucleotides match TRBD1. Losses at the gene ends were 4 bases for V and 6 bases for J; bases not matched to a gene: 16. The CDR3 spans 16 residues. Germline CDR1 and CDR2: SGDLS and YYNGEE. The CDR3 reads CASSTSTGSLRSEQYF. In nucleotides, the CDR3 is TGTGCCAGCAGCACCTCGACAGGGTCCCTTCGGAGCGAGCAGTACTTC.

The V and J genes are TRBV6-5 and TRBJ2-7, with 9 positions matching TRBD2. This CDR3 region has 15 residues. J lost 3 bases, V lost 2 bases, and 5 bases had no gene match. Germline CDR1 is MNHEY and CDR2 is SVGAGI. The chain's CDR3 is CASSYGGRVSYEQYF. CDR3 DNA sequence: TGTGCCAGCAGTTACGGCGGGAGGGTAAGCTACGAGCAGTACTTC.

This clone was counted once. The chain links TRBV29-1 to TRBJ2-1; 11 nucleotides agree with TRBD1. The germline gives CDR1 SQVTM, CDR2 ANQGSEA. The CDR3 sequence is 13 residues long. The V segment lost 6 bases and the J segment 9 bases; nucleotides outside the gene matches: 7. The CDR3 sequence is CSVGGTGGREQFF. The CDR3 DNA follows: TGCAGCGTCGGGGGGACAGGGGGGCGTGAGCAGTTCTTC.

This sequence joins TRBV7-2 and TRBJ2-3, with D tentatively TRBD2 (6 bases). CDR3 length: 15 amino acids. Germline assignment: CDR1 SGHTA and CDR2 FQGNSA. V was trimmed by 1 base and J by 9 bases, leaving 17 bases between them. CDR3 amino acids: CASSLVGGEVETQYF. The CDR3 nucleotides are TGTGCCAGCAGCTTAGTGGGGGGAGAGGTGGAGACGCAGTATTTT.

Here the CDR3 DNA reads TGTGCCAGTAGTATGCAGGGGGCGGGGGGCTACACCTTC. Its translation is CASSMQGAGGYTF. V is TRBV19 and J is TRBJ1-2; 8 positions agree with TRBD1. The germline CDR1 and CDR2 sequences are LNHDA and SQIVND (reference sequence). The CDR3 is 13 residues long. The V gene end was trimmed by 3 bases and the J gene end by 8 bases; junction bases not matched to a gene: 5.

The J gene is TRBJ2-5, the V gene TRBV6-1; 7 bases map to TRBD2. The CDR3 loop spans 14 amino acids. The V gene's germline CDR1 is MNHNS and CDR2 SASEGT. V lost 4 bases to trimming and J lost 4 bases; unmatched junction nucleotides: 6. CDR3 region: CASSVRTRGETQYF. CDR3 bases: TGTGCCAGCAGTGTGCGGACTAGGGGAGAGACCCAGTACTTC.